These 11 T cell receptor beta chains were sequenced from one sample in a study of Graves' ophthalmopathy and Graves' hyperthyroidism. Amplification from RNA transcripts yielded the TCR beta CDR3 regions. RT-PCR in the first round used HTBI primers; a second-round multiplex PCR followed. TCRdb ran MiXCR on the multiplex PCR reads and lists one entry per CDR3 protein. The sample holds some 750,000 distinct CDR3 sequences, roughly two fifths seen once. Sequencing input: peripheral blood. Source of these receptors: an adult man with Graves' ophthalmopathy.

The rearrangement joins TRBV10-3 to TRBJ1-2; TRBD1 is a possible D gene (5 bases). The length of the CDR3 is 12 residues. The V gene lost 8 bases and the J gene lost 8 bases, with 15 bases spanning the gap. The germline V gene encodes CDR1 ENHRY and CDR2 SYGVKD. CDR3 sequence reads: CAIGQGWYGYTF. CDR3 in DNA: TGTGCCATCGGACAAGGATGGTACGGCTACACCTTC.

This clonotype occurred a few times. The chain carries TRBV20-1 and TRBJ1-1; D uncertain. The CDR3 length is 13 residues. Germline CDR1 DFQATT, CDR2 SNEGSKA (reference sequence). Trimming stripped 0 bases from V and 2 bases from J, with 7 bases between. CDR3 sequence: CSARDGVNTEAFF. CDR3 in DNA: TGCAGTGCTAGAGATGGGGTTAACACTGAAGCTTTCTTT.

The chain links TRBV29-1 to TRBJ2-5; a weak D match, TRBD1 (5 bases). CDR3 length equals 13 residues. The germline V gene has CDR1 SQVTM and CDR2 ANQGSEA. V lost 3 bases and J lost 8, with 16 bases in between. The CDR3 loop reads CSVDPRARETQYF. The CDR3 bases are TGCAGCGTTGACCCCAGGGCAAGAGAAACCCAGTACTTC.

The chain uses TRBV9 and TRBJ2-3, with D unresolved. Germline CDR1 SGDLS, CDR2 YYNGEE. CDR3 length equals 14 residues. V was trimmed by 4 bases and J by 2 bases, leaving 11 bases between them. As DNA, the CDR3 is TGTGCCAGCAGCTCGGACGGAATCACAGATACGCAGTATTTT. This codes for CASSSDGITDTQYF.

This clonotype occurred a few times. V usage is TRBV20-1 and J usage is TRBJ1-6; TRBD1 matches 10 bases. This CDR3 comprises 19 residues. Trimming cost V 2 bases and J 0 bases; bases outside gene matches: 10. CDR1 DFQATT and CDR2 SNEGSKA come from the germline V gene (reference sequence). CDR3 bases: TGCAGTGCTAGAATACGGGACAGGGGATGGAGCTCCTATAATTCACCCCTCCACTTT. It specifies CSARIRDRGWSSYNSPLHF.

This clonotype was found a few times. The CDR3 DNA is TGTGCCAGCAGCCTCCCACCGTGGAAAGATAACAAAGAGACCCAGTACTTC. Encoded protein: CASSLPPWKDNKETQYF. This chain uses TRBV7-3 with TRBJ2-5; D gene unclear. The CDR3 is 17 residues long. The V and J ends lost 5 bases and 3 bases respectively, with 22 bases between them. CDR1 SGHTA and CDR2 FQGTGA come from the germline V gene.

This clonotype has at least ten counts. The CDR3 loop is CASSLQGPNSPLHF. CDR3 sequence (DNA): TGTGCCAGCAGCCTACAGGGACCAAATTCACCCCTCCACTTT. This chain connects TRBV9 to TRBJ1-6; TRBD1 is a possible D gene (6 bases). The CDR3 loop spans 14 amino acids. V dropped 4 bases and J dropped 7 bases, with 12 bases sitting between them. CDR1 and CDR2 (germline): SGDLS, YYNGEE.

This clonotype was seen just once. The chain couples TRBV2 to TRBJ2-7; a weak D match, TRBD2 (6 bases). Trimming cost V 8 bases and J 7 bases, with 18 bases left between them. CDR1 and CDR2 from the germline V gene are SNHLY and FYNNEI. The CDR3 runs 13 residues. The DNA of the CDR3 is TGTGCCAGCGTCACGGCCGGGGGTCTGGAGCAGTACTTC. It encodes CASVTAGGLEQYF.

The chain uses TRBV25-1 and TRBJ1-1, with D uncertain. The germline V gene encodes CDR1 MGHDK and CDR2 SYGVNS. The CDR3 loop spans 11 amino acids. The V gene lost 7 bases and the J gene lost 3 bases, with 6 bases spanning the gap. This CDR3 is CASIAYTEAFF. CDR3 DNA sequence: TGTGCCAGCATCGCGTACACTGAAGCTTTCTTT. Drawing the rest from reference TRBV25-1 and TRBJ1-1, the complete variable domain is EADIYQTPRYLVIGTGKKITLECSQTMGHDKMYWYQQDPGMELHLIHYSYGVNSTEKGDLSSESTVSRIRTEHFPLTLESARPSHTSQYLCASIAYTEAFFGQGTRLTVV.

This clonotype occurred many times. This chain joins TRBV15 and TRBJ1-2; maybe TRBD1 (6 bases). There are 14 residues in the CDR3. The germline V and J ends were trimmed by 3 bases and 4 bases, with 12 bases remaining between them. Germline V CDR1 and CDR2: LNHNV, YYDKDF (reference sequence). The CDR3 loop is CATSRDRNSYGYTF. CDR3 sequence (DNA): TGTGCCACCAGCAGGGACAGAAATTCCTATGGCTACACCTTC.

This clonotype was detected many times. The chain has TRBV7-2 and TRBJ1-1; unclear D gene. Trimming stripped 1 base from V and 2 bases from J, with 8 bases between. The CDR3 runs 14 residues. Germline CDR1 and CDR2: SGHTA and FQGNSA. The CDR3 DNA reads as TGTGCCAGCAGCTTAGTTCGGGGAAACACTGAAGCTTTCTTT. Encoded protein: CASSLVRGNTEAFF. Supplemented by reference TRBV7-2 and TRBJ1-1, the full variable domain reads GAGVSQSPSNKVTEKGKDVELRCDPISGHTALYWYRQSLGQGLEFLIYFQGNSAPDKSGLPSDRFSAERTGGSVSTLTIQRTQQEDSAVYLCASSLVRGNTEAFFGQGTRLTVV.